Included here is one T cell receptor beta chain sequence, with context. This table comes from immunoSEQ multiplex PCR, and its TCRdb copy is limited to in-frame clones, with some not included. The table shows tens of thousands of clones, with 89% occurring only once. These data come from a study of OX40 agonist ivuxolimab in advanced cancers. V lost 5 bases and J lost 9, with 23 bases in between. Germline V gene data show CDR1 as SGHDN and CDR2 as FVKESK. The CDR3 loop spans 15 amino acids. The origin of this receptor is an adult with an advanced solid tumor such as melanoma, head and neck, liver or kidney cancer. This chain joins TRBV14 and TRBJ2-7; D may be TRBD2 (5 bases). Sequences were derived from CD4+ or CD8+ T cells sorted from blood, sampled in a trial of the OX40 agonist ivuxolimab. The CDR3 loop reads CASSLSSSGTTTQYF. As DNA, the CDR3 is TGTGCCAGCAGCTTGAGCTCCAGCGGAACTACGACGCAGTACTTC. Full variable domain (remainder filled in from reference TRBV14 and TRBJ2-7): EAGVTQFPSHSVIEKGQTVTLRCDPISGHDNLYWYRRVMGKEIKFLLHFVKESKQDESGMPNNRFLAERTGGTYSTLKVQPAELEDSGVYFCASSLSSSGTTTQYFGPGTRLTVT.